This T cell receptor beta chain was identified during a study of blood T cell dynamics during melanoma immunotherapy. Looking at the study overall: Patients with metastatic melanoma got pembrolizumab or nivolumab-ipilimumab as first-line care. General study results and limits: PBMC repertoires of eventual disease-control patients split at W3 into clonality or diversity gains.

The time point is: pre-treatment baseline. Disease control meant complete response, partial response or stable disease at 12 weeks. CDR3 length equals 15 residues. The V end was cut by 1 base, the J end by 7 bases, with 13 bases between. In germline, CDR1 is SGHAT, CDR2 FQNNGV. This clone was seen a few times. What it recognizes is unknown. A fixed DNA input of 300 to 350 ng was used per bulk PBMC sample. This table comes from immunoSEQ multiplex PCR, and its TCRdb copy is limited to in-frame clones, with some not included. The repertoire holds approximately 9,600 clones, with 75% to 90% as singletons. This TCR was sampled from a human donor with melanoma. The source material was blood, sampled from a patient treated with checkpoint blockade. This rearrangement joins TRBV11-2 to TRBJ1-4; D is uncertain. The CDR3 region is CASSLVLGRIEKLFF. DNA of the CDR3: TGTGCCAGCAGCTTAGTCTTGGGGAGGATTGAAAAACTGTTTTTT.